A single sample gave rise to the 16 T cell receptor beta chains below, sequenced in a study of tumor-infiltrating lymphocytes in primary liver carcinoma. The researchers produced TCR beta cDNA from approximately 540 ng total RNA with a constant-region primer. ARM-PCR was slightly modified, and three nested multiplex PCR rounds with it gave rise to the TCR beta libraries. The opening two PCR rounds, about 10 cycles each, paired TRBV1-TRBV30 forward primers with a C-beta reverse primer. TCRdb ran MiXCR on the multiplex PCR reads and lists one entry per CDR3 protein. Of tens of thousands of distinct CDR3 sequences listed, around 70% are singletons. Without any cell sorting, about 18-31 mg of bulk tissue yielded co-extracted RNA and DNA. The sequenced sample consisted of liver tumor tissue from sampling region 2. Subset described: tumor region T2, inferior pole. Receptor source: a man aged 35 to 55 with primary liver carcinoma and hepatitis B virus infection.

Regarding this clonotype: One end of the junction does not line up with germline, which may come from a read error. The CDR3 DNA follows: TGCAGTGCTGACCACCGGGACCCCGAACTCTTC. Translating it yields CSADHRDPELF. The chain links TRBV20-1 to TRBJ2-1; D might be TRBD1 or TRBD2, each matching 5 bases. The germline V gene has CDR1 DFQATT and CDR2 SNEGSKA (reference sequence). CDR3 size: 11 residues.

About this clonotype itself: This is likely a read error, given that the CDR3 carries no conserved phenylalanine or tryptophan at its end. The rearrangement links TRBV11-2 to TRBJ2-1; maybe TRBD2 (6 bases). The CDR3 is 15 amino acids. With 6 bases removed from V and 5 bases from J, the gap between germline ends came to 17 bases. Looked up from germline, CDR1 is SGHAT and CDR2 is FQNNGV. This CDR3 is CASRFSGPLNNEQFL. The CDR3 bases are TGTGCCAGCAGGTTTAGCGGACCACTCAACAATGAGCAGTTCCTC.

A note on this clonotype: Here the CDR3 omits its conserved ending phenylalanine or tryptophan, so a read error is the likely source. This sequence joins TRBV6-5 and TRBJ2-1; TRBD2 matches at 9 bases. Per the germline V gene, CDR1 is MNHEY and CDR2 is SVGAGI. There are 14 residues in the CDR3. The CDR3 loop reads CVSSRLADYNEQFL. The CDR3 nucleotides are TGTGTCAGCAGTCGACTAGCGGATTACAATGAGCAGTTCCTA.

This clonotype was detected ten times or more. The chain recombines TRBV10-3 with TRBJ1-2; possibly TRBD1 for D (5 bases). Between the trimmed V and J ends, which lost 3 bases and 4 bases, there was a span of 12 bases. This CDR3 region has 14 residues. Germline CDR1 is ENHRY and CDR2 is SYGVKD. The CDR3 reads CAISEWGSGYGYTF. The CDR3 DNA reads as TGTGCCATCAGTGAATGGGGGAGCGGCTATGGCTACACCTTC.

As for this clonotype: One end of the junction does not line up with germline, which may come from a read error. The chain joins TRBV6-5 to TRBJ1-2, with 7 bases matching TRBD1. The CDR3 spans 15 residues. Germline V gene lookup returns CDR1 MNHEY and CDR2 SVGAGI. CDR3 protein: CASNPQGSSNYGYTF. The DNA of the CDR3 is TGTGCAAGCAATCCACAGGGGTCATCTAACTATGGCTACACCTTC.

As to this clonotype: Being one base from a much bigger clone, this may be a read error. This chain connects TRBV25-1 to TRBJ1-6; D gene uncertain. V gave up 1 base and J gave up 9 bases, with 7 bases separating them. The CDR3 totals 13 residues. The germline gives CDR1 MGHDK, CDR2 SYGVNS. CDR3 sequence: CASSESFSSPLHF. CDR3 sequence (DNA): TGTGCCAGCAGTGAATCCTTTAGTTCACCCCTCCACTTT.

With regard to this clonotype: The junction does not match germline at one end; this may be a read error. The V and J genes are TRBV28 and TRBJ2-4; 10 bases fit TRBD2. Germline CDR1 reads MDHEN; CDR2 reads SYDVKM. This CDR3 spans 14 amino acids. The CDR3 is CVSIDVKAGGPPYF. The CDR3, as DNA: TGTGTCAGCATTGATGTAAAAGCGGGAGGGCCACCGTACTTC.

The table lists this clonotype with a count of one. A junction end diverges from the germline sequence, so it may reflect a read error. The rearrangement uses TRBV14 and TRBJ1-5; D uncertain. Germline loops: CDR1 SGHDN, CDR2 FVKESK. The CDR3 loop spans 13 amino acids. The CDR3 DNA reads TGTACCAGCAGCCATGGACGGGATCAGCCCCAGCATTTT. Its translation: CTSSHGRDQPQHF.

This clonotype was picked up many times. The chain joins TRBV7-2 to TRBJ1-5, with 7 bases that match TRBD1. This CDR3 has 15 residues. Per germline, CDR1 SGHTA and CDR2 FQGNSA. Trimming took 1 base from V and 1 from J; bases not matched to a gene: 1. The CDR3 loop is CASSLVTGSNQPQHF. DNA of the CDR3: TGTGCCAGCAGCTTAGTGACAGGGAGCAATCAGCCCCAGCATTTT.

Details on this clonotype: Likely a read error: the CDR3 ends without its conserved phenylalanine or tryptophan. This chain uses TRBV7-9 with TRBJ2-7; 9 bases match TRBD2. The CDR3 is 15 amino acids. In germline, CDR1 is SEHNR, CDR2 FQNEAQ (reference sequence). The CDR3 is CASSLLAGSSYEQYS. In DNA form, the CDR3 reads TGTGCAAGCAGCCTACTAGCGGGTAGCTCCTACGAGCAGTACTCC.

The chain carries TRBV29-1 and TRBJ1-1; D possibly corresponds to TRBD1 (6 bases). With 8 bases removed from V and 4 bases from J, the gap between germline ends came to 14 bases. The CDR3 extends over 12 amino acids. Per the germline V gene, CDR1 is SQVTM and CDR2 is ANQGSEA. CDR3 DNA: TGCAGCCTGATAACGGGGGCCACTGAAGCTTTCTTT. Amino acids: CSLITGATEAFF.

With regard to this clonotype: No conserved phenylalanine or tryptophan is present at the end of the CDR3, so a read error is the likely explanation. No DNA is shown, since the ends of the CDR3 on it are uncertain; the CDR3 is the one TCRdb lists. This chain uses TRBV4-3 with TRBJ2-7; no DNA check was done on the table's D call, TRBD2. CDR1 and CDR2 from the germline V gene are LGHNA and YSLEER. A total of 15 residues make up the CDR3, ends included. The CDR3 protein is CASSQDREAGDEQYS.

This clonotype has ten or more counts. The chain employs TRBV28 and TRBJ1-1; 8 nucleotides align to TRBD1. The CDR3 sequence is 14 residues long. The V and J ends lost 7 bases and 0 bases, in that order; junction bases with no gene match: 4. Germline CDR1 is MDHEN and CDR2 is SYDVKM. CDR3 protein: CASKAGGVNTEAFF. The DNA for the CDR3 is TGTGCCAGCAAGGCAGGGGGCGTGAACACTGAAGCTTTCTTT.

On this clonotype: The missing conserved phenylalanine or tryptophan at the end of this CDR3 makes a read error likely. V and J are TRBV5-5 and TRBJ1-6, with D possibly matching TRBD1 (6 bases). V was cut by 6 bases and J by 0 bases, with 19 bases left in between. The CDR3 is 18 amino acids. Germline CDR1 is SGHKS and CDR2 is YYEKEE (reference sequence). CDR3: CASTLRDMTSSYNSPLHS. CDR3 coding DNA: TGTGCCAGCACCCTACGGGACATGACGAGCTCCTATAATTCACCCCTCCACTCT.

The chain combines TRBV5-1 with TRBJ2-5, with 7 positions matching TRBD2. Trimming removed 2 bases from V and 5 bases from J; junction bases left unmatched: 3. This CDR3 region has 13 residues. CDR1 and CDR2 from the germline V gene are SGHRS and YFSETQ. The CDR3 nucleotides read TGCGCCAGCAGCTTCGGCGGGAGTGAGACCCAGTACTTC. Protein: CASSFGGSETQYF.

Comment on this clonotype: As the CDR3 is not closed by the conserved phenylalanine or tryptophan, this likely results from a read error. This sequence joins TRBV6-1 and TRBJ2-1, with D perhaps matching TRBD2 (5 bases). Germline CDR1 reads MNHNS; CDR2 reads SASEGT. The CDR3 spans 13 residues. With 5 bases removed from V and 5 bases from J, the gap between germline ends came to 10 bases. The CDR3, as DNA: TGTGCCAGCAGTAAGCGGAGGAACAATGAGCAGTTCCTC. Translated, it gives CASSKRRNNEQFL.